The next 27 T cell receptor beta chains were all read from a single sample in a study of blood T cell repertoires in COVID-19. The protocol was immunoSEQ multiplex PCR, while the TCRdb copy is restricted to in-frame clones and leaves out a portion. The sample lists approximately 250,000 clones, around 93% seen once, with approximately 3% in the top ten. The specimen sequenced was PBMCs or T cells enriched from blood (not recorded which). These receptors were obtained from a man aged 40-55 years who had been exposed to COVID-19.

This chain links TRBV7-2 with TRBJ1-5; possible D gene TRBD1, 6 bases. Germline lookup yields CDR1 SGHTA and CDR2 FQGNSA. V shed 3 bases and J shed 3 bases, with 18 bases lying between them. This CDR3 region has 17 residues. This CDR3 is CASSFWKRDTPNQPQHF. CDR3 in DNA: TGTGCCAGCAGCTTCTGGAAGAGGGACACCCCCAATCAGCCCCAGCATTTT. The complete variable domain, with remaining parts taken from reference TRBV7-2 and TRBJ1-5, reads GAGVSQSPSNKVTEKGKDVELRCDPISGHTALYWYRQSLGQGLEFLIYFQGNSAPDKSGLPSDRFSAERTGGSVSTLTIQRTQQEDSAVYLCASSFWKRDTPNQPQHFGDGTRLSIL.

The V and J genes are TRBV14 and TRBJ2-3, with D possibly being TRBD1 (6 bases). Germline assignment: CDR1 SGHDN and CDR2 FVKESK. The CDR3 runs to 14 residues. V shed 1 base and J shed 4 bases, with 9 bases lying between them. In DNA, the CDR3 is TGTGCCAGCAGCCAAGCTGGGGGCGCAGATACGCAGTATTTT. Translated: CASSQAGGADTQYF.

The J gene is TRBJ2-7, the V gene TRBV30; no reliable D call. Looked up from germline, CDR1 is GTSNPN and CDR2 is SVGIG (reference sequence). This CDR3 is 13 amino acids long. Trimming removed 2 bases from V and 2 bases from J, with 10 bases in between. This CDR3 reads CAWSYSLAYEQYF. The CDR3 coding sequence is TGTGCCTGGAGTTACTCTTTAGCCTACGAGCAGTACTTC. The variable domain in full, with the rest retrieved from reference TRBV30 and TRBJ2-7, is SQTIHQWPATLVQPVGSPLSLECTVEGTSNPNLYWYRQAAGRGLQLLFYSVGIGQISSEVPQNLSASRPQDRQFILSSKKLLLSDSGFYLCAWSYSLAYEQYFGPGTRLTVT.

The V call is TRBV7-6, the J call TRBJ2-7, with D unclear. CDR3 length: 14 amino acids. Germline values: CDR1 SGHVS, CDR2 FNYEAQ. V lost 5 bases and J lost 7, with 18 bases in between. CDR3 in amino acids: CASSHRYNSREQYF. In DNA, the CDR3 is TGTGCCAGCAGCCACCGGTATAACTCTAGGGAGCAGTACTTC.

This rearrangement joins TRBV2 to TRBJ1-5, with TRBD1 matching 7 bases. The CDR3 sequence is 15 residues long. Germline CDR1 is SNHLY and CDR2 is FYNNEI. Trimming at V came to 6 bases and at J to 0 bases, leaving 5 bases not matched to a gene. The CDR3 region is CASRGQPISNQPQHF. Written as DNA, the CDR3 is TGTGCCAGCAGGGGACAGCCGATTAGCAATCAGCCCCAGCATTTT.

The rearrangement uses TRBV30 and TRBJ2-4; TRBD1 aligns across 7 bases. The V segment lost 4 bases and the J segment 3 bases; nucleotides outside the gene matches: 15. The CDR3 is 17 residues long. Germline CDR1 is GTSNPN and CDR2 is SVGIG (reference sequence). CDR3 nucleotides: TGTGCCTGGAAACCAGGACAGGCACCAAGAGGCAAAAACATTCAGTACTTC. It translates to CAWKPGQAPRGKNIQYF. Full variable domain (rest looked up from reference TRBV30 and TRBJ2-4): SQTIHQWPATLVQPVGSPLSLECTVEGTSNPNLYWYRQAAGRGLQLLFYSVGIGQISSEVPQNLSASRPQDRQFILSSKKLLLSDSGFYLCAWKPGQAPRGKNIQYFGAGTRLSVL.

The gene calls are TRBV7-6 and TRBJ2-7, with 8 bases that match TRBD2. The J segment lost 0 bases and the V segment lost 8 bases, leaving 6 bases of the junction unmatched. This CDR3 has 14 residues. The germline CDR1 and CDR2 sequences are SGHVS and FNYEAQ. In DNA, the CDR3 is TGTGCCAGCCAGCTAGCGGGTGGCTCCTACGAGCAGTACTTC. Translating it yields CASQLAGGSYEQYF.

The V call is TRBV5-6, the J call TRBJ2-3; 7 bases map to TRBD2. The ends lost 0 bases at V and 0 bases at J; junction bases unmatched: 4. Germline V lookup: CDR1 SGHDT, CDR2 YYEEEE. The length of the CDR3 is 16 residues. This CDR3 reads CASSLGLAASTDTQYF. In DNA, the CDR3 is TGTGCCAGCAGCTTGGGGCTAGCGGCTAGCACAGATACGCAGTATTTT.

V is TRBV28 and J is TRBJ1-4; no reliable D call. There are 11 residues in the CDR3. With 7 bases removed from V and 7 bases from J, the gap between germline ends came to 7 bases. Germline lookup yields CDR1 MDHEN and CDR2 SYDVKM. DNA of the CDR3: TGTGCCAGCATTAGTGGTGAAAAACTGTTTTTT. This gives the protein CASISGEKLFF.

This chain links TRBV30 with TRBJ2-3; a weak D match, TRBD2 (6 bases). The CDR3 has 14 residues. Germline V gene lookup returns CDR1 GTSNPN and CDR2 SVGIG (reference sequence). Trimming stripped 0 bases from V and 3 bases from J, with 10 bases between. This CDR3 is CAWSVAGRTDTQYF. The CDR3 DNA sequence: TGTGCCTGGAGTGTCGCGGGGCGTACAGATACGCAGTATTTT.

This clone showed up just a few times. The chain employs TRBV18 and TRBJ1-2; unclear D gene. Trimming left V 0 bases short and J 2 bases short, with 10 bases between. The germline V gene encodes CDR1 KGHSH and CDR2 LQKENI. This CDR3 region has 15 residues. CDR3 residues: CASSPPPTPNYGYTF. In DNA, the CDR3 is TGTGCCAGCTCACCACCACCGACACCGAACTATGGCTACACCTTC.

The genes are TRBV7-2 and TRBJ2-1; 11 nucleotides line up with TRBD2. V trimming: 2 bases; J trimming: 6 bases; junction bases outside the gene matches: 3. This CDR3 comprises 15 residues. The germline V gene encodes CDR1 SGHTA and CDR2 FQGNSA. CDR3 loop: CASSLYGLAGNEQFF. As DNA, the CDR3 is TGTGCCAGCAGCTTATATGGACTAGCGGGCAATGAGCAGTTCTTC.

The CDR3 coding sequence is TGTGCCACCAGTGATCCACAGGGGGGTGGCACAGATACGCAGTATTTT. It specifies CATSDPQGGGTDTQYF. The rearrangement joins TRBV24-1 to TRBJ2-3; the match to TRBD1 covers 8 bases. The V gene's germline CDR1 is KGHDR and CDR2 SFDVKD. The CDR3 covers 16 residues. The V segment lost 3 bases and the J segment 1 base; nucleotides outside the gene matches: 5.

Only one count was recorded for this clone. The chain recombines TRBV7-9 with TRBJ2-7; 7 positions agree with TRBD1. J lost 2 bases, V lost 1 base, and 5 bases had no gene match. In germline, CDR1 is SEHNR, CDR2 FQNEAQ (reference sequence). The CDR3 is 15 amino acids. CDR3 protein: CASSLETGQTYEQYF. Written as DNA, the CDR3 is TGTGCCAGCAGCTTAGAGACAGGGCAGACCTACGAGCAGTACTTC.

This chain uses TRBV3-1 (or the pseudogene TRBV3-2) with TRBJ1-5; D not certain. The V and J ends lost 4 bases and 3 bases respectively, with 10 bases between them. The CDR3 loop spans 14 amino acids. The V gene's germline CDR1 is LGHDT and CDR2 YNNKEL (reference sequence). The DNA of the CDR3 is TGTGCCAGCAGCCCAGGTCAGCACAATCAGCCCCAGCATTTT. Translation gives CASSPGQHNQPQHF.

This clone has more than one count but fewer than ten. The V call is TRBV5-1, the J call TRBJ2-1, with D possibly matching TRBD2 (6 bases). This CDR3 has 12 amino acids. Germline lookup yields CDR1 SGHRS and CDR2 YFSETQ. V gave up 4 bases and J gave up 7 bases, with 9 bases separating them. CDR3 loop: CASSIAGNEQFF. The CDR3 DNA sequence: TGCGCCAGCAGCATTGCGGGAAATGAGCAGTTCTTC.

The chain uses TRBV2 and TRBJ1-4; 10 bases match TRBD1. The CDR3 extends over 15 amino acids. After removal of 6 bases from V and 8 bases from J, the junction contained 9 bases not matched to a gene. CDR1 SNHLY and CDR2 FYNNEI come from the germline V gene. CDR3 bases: TGTGCCAGCAGGGAACCGGGACAGGGGACCGAAAAACTGTTTTTT. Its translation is CASREPGQGTEKLFF.

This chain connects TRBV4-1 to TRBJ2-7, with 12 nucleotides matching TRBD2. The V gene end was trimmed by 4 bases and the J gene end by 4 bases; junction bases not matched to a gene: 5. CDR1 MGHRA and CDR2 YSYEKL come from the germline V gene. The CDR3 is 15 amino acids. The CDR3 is CASSPSTSGRYEQYF. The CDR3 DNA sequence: TGCGCCAGCAGCCCGTCGACTAGCGGGAGATACGAGCAGTACTTC.

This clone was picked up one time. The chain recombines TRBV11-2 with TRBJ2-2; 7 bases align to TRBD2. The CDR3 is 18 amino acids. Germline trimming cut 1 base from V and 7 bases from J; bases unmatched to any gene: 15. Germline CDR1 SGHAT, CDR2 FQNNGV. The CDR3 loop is CASSLAGVGRAPLGELFF. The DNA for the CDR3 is TGTGCCAGCAGCTTAGCTGGGGTTGGGAGGGCTCCCCTCGGGGAGCTGTTTTTT.

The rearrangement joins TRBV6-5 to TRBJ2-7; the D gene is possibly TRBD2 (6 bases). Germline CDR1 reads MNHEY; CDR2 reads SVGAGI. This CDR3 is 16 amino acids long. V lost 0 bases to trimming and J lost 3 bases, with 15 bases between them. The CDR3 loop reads CASSYSTGRGVYEQYF. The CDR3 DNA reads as TGTGCCAGCAGTTACTCAACCGGGAGAGGGGTCTACGAGCAGTACTTC.

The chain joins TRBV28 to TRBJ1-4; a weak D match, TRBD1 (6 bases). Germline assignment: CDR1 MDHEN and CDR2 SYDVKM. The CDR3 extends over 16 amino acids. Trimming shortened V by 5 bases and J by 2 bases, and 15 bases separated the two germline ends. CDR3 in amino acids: CASSDPRTATNEKLFF. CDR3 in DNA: TGTGCCAGCAGTGACCCTAGGACAGCCACTAATGAAAAACTGTTTTTT.

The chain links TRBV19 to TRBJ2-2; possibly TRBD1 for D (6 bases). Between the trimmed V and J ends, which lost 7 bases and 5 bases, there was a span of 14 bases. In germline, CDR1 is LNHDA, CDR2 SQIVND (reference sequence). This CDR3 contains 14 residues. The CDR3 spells CASIQVGGTGELFF. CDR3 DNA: TGTGCCAGTATCCAGGTAGGGGGTACCGGGGAGCTGTTTTTT.

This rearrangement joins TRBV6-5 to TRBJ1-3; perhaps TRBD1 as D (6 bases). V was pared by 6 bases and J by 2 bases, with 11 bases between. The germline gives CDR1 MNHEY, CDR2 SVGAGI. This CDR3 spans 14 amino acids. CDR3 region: CASRLQGPGNTIYF. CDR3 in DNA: TGTGCCAGCAGACTACAGGGTCCTGGAAACACCATATATTTT.

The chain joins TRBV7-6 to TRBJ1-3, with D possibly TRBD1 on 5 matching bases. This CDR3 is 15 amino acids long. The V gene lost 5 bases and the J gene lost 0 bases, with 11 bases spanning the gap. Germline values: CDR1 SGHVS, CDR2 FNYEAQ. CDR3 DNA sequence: TGTGCCAGCAGCCCTGACAGTTACTCTGGAAACACCATATATTTT. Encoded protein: CASSPDSYSGNTIYF.

As DNA, the CDR3 is TGCAGCGCCGGAGTACTGAACACTGAAGCTTTCTTT. Protein product: CSAGVLNTEAFF. The J gene is TRBJ1-1, the V gene TRBV29-1; no clear D gene. The CDR3 contains 12 residues. V was cut by 7 bases and J by 0 bases, with 9 bases left in between. Germline lookup yields CDR1 SQVTM and CDR2 ANQGSEA.

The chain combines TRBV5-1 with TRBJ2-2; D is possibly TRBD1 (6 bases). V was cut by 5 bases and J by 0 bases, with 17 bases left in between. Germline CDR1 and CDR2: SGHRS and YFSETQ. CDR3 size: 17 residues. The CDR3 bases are TGCGCCAGCAGACTTTTGACAGGTACCGCGAACACCGGGGAGCTGTTTTTT. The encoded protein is CASRLLTGTANTGELFF.

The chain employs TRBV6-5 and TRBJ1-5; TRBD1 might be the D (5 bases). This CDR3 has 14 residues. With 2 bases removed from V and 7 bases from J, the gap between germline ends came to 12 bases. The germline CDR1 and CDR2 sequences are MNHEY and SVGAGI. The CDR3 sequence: CASSYELGGQPQHF. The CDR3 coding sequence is TGTGCCAGCAGTTACGAGTTGGGGGGACAGCCCCAGCATTTT.